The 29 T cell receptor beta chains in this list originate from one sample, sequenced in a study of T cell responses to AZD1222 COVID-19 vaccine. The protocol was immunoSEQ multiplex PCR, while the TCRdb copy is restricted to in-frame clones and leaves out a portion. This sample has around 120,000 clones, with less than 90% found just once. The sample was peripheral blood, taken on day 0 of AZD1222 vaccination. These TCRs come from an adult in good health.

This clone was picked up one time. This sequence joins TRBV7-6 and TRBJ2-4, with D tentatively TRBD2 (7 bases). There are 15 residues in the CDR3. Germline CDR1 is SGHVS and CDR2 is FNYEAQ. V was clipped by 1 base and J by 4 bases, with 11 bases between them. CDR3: CASSLEGGPKNIQYF. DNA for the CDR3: TGTGCCAGCAGCTTAGAGGGGGGGCCTAAAAACATTCAGTACTTC.

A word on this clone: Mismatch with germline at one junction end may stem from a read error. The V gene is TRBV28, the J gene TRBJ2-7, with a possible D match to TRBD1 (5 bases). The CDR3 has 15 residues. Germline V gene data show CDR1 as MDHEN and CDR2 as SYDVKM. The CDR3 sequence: CASSLGQFLSSEQYF. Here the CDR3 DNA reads TGTGCCAGCAGTTTGGGGCAGTTCCTCTCCTCCGAGCAGTACTTC.

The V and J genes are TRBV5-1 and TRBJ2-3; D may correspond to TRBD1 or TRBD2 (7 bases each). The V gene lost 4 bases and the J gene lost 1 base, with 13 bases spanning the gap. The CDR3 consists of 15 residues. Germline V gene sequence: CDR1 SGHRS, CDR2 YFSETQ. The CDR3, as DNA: TGCGCCAGCAGCCTCAGGGGGGGAGGCACAGATACGCAGTATTTT. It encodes CASSLRGGGTDTQYF.

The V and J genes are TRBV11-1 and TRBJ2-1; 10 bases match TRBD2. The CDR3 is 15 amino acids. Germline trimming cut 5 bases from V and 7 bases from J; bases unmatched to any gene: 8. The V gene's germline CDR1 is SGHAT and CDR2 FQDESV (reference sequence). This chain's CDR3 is CASSQTSGEGNEQFF. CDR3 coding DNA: TGTGCCAGCAGCCAAACTAGCGGGGAAGGGAATGAGCAGTTCTTC.

CDR3 nucleotide sequence: TGTGCCACCAGCAGAGGCCCTACGACAGGGGGAGGTGAAAAACTGTTTTTT. Translation gives CATSRGPTTGGGEKLFF. The chain uses TRBV15 and TRBJ1-4, with TRBD1 identical over 9 bases. Germline assignment: CDR1 LNHNV and CDR2 YYDKDF (reference sequence). The CDR3 extends over 17 amino acids. The junction had 10 bases not matched to a gene; V was cut back by 1 base and J by 7 bases.

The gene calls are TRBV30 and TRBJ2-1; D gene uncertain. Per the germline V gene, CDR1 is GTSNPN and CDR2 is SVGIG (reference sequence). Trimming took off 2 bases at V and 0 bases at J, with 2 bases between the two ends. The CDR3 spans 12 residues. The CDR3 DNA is TGTGCCTGGAGTCCCTCCTACAATGAGCAGTTCTTC. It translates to CAWSPSYNEQFF. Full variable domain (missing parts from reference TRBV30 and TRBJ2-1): SQTIHQWPATLVQPVGSPLSLECTVEGTSNPNLYWYRQAAGRGLQLLFYSVGIGQISSEVPQNLSASRPQDRQFILSSKKLLLSDSGFYLCAWSPSYNEQFFGPGTRLTVL.

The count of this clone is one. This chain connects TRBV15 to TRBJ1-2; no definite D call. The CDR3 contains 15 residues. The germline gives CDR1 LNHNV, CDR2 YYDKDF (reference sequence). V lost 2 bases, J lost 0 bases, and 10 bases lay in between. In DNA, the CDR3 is TGTGCCACCAGCAGATTTCAGACGGCTAACTATGGCTACACCTTC. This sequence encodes CATSRFQTANYGYTF.

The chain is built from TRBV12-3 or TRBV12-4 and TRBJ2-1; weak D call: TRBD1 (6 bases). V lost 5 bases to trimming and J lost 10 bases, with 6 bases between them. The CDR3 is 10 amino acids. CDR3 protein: CASSGQEQFF. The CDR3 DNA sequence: TGTGCCAGCAGTGGACAGGAGCAGTTCTTC.

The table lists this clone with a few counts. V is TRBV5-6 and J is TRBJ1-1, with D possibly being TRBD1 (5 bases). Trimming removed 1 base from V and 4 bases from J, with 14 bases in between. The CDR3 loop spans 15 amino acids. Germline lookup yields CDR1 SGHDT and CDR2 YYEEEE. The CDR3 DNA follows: TGTGCCAGCAGCTTGTCTTTTTCCGGGGGCACTGAAGCTTTCTTT. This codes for CASSLSFSGGTEAFF. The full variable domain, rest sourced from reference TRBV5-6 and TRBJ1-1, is DAGVTQSPTHLIKTRGQQVTLRCSPKSGHDTVSWYQQALGQGPQFIFQYYEEEERQRGNFPDRFSGHQFPNYSSELNVNALLLGDSALYLCASSLSFSGGTEAFFGQGTRLTVV.

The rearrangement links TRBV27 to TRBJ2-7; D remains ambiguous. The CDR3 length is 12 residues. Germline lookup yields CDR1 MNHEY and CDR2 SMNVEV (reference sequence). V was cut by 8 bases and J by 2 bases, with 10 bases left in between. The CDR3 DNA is TGTGCCAGCGCCCATAACCCCTACGAGCAGTACTTC. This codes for CASAHNPYEQYF.

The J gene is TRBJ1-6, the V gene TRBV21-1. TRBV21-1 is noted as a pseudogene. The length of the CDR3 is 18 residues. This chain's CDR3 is CASSSLKAGRLYNSPLHF. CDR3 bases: TGTGCCAGCAGCTCTCTAAAGGCCGGGAGGCTCTATAATTCACCCCTCCACTTT.

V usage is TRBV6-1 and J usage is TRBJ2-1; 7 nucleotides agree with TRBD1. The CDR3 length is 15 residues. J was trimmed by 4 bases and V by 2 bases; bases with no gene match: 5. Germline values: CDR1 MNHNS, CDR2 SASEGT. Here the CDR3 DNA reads TGTGCCAGCAGTGAATCTCCAGGGGGATACAATGAGCAGTTCTTC. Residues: CASSESPGGYNEQFF.

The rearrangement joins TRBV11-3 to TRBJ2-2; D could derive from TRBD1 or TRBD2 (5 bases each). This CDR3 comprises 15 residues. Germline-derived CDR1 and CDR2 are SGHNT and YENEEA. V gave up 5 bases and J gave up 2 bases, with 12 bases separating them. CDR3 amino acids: CASSPGAANTGELFF. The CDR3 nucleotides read TGTGCCAGCAGCCCCGGGGCAGCCAACACCGGGGAGCTGTTTTTT.

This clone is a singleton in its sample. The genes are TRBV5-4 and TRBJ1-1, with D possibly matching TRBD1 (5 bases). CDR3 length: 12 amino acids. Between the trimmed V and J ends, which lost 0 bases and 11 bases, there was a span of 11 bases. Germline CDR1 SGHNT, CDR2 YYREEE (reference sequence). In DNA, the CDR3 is TGTGCCAGCAGCTTGGTTGGAGGGGACGCTTTCTTT. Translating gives CASSLVGGDAFF.

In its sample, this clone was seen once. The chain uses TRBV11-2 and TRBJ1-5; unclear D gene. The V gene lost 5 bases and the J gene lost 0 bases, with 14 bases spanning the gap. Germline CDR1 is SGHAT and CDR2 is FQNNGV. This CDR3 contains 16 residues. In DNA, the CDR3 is TGTGCCAGCAGCCCCCTGGGAGGGAATAGCAATCAGCCCCAGCATTTT. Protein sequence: CASSPLGGNSNQPQHF.

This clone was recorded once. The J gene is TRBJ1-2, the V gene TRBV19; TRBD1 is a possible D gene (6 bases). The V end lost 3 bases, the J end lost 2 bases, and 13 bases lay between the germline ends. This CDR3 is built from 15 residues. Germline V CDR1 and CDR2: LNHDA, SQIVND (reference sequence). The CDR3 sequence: CASSIQDTGNYGYTF. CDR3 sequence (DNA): TGTGCCAGTAGTATCCAAGATACAGGGAACTATGGCTACACCTTC.

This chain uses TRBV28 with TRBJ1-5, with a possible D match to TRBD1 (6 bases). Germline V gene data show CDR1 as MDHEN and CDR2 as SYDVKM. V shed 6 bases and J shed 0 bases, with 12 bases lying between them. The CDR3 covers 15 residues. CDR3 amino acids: CASSRDIDSNQPQHF. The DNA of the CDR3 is TGTGCCAGCAGCAGGGACATTGATAGCAATCAGCCCCAGCATTTT.

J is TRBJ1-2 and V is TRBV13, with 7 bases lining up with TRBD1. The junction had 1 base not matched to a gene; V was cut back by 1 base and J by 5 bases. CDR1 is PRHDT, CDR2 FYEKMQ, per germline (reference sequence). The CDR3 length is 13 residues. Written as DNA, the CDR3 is TGTGCCAGCAGCTTAGACAGGGGTTATGGCTACACCTTC. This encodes CASSLDRGYGYTF.

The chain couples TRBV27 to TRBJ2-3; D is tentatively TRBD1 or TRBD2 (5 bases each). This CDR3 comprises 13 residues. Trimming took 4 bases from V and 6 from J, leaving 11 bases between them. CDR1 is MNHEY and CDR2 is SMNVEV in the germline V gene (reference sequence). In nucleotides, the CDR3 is TGTGCCAGCAGTTCGTGGGGGTTGGATACGCAGTATTTT. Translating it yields CASSSWGLDTQYF.

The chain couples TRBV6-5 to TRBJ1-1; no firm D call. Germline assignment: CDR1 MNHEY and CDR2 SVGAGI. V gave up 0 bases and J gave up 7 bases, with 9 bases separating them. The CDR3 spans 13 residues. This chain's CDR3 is CASSYSEGSEAFF. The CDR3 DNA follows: TGTGCCAGCAGTTACTCAGAAGGGAGTGAAGCTTTCTTT.

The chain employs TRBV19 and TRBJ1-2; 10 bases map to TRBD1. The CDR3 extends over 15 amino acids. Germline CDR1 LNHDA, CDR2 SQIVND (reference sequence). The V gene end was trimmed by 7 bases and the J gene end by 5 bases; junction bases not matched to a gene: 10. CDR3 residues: CASIDRGQGIYGYTF. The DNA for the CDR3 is TGTGCCAGTATCGACCGGGGACAGGGGATTTATGGCTACACCTTC.

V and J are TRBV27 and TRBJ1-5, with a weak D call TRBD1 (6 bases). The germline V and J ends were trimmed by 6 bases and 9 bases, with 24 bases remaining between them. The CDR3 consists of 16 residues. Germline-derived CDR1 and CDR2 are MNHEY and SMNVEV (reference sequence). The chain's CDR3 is CASSPSGGQFFWPQHF. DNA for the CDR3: TGTGCCAGCAGCCCTTCGGGGGGGCAGTTCTTTTGGCCCCAGCATTTT.

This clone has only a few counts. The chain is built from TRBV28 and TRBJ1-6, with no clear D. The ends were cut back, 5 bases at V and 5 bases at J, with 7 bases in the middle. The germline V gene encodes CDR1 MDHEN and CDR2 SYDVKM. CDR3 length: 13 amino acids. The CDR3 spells CASSGWNNSPLHF. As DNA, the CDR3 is TGTGCCAGCAGTGGGTGGAATAATTCACCCCTCCACTTT.

The CDR3 bases are TGTGCCAGCAGCCTAAGGGACAGTTCTTCCGAGCAGTACTTC. Its translation is CASSLRDSSSEQYF. The chain employs TRBV7-2 and TRBJ2-7; 7 bases align to TRBD1. V was clipped by 5 bases and J by 6 bases; unmatched bases: 10. The CDR3 extends over 14 amino acids. The germline V gene has CDR1 SGHTA and CDR2 FQGNSA. The variable domain in full, with the rest retrieved from reference TRBV7-2 and TRBJ2-7, is GAGVSQSPSNKVTEKGKDVELRCDPISGHTALYWYRQSLGQGLEFLIYFQGNSAPDKSGLPSDRFSAERTGGSVSTLTIQRTQQEDSAVYLCASSLRDSSSEQYFGPGTRLTVT.

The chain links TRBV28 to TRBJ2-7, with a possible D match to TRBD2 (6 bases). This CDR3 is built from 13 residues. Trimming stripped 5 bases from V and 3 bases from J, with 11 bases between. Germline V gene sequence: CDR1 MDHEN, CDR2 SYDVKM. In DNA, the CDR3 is TGTGCCAGCAGTCCCATGGGGGGCTACGAGCAGTACTTC. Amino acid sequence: CASSPMGGYEQYF.

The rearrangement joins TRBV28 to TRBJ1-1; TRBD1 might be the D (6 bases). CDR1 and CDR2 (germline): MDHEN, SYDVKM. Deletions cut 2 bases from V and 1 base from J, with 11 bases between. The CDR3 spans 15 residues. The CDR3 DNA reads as TGTGCCAGCAGTTTAGTCGGGGGGCGGAACACTGAAGCTTTCTTT. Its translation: CASSLVGGRNTEAFF.

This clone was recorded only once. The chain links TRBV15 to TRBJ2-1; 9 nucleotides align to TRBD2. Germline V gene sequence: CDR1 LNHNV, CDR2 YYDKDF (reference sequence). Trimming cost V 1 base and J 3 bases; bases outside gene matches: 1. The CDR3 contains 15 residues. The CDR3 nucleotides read TGTGCCACCAGCAGAGGTAGCGGGAGCTACAATGAGCAGTTCTTC. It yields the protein CATSRGSGSYNEQFF. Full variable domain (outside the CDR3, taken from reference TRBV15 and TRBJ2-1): DAMVIQNPRYQVTQFGKPVTLSCSQTLNHNVMYWYQQKSSQAPKLLFHYYDKDFNNEADTPDNFQSRRPNTSFCFLDIRSPGLGDTAMYLCATSRGSGSYNEQFFGPGTRLTVL.

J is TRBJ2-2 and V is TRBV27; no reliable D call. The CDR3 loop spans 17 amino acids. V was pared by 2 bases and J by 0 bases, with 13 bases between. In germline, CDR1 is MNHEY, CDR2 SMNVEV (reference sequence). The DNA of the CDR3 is TGTGCCAGCAGTTTAAATGGGCAGGTCGCGAACACCGGGGAGCTGTTTTTT. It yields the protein CASSLNGQVANTGELFF.

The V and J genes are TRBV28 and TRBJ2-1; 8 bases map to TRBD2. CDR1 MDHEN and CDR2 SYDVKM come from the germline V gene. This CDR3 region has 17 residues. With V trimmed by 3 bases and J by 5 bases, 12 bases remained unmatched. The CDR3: CASSLLDREGLNNEQFF. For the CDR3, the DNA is TGTGCCAGCAGTTTGCTAGATCGGGAGGGCCTAAACAATGAGCAGTTCTTC.